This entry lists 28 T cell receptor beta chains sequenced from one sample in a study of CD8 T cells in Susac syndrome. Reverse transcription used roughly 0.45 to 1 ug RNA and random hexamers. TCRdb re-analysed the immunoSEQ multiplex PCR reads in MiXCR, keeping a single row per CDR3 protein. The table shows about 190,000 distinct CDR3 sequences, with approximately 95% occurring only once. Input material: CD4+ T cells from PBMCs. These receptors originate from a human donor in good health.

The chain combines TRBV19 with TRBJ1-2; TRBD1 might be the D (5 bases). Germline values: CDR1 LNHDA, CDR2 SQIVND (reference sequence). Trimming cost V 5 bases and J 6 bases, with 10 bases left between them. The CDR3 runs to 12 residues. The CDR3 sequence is CASSWRGDGYTF. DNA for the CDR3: TGTGCCAGTAGTTGGAGAGGGGATGGCTACACCTTC.

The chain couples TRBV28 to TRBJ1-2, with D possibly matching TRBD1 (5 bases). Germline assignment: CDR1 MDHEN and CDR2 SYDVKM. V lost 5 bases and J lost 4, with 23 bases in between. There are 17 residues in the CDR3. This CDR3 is CASSPRLERKGSYGYTF. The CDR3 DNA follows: TGTGCCAGCAGTCCACGTTTGGAGAGGAAGGGGAGCTATGGCTACACCTTC.

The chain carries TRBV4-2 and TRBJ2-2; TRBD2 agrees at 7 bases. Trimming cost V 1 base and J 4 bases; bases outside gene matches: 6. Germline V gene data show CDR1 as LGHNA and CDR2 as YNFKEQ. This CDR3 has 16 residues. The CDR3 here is CASSQGGGGPTGELFF. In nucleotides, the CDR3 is TGTGCCAGCAGCCAAGGCGGGGGAGGGCCCACCGGGGAGCTGTTTTTT.

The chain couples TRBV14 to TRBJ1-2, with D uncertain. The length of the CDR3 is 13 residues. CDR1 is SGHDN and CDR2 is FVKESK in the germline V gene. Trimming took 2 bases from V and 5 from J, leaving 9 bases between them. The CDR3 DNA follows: TGTGCCAGCAGCCAAAAACTTACGTATGGCTACACCTTC. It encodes CASSQKLTYGYTF.

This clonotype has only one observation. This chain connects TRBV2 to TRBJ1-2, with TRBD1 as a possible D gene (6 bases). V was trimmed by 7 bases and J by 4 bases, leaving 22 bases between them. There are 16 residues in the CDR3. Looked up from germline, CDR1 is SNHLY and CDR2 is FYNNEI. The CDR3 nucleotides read TGTGCCAGCAAGGTGGACAGCACTATCAATCTCTATGGCTACACCTTC. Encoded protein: CASKVDSTINLYGYTF.

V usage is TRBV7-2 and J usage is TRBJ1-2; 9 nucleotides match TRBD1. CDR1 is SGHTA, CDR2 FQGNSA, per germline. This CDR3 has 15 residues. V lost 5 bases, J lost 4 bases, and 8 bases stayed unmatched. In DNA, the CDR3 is TGTGCCAGCAGCCGCGGGACAGGGATACTCTATGGCTACACCTTC. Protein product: CASSRGTGILYGYTF.

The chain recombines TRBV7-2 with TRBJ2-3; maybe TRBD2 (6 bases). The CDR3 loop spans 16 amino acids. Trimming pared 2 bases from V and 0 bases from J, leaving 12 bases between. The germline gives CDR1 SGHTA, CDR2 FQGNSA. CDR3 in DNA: TGTGCCAGCAGCTTAAACCAACGGGGGAGCACAGATACGCAGTATTTT. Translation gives CASSLNQRGSTDTQYF.

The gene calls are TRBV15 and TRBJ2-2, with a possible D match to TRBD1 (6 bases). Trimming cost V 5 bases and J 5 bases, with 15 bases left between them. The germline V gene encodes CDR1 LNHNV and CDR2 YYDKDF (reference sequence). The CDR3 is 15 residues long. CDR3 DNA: TGTGCCACCAGCTCGGGCAGGGGTGTAACCGGGGAGCTGTTTTTT. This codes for CATSSGRGVTGELFF.

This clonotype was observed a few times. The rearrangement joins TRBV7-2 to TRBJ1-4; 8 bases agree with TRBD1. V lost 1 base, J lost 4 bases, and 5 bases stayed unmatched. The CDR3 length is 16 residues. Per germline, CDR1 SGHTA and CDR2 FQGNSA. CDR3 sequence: CASSLGTGGINEKLFF. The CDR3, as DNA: TGTGCCAGCAGCTTAGGAACAGGGGGTATTAATGAAAAACTGTTTTTT.

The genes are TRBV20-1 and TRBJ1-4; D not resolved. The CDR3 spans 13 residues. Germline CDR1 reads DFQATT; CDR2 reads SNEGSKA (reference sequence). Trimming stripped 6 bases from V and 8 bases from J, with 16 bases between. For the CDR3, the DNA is TGCAGTGCCCCTGCAGAATTAGACGAAAAACTGTTTTTT. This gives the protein CSAPAELDEKLFF.

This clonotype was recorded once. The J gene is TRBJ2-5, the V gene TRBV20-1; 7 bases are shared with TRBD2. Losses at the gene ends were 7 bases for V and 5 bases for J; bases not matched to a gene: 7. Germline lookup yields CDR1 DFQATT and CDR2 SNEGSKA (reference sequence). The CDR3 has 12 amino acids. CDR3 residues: CSVGGIGETQYF. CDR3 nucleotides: TGCAGTGTGGGGGGGATCGGGGAGACCCAGTACTTC.

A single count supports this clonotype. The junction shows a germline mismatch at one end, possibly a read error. The CDR3 loop reads CASAPSSLAGSF. The CDR3 DNA reads TGTGCCAGTGCACCCTCTTCGTTAGCGGGGTCCTTC. The rearrangement uses TRBV18 and TRBJ2-1; TRBD2 matches 8 bases. Germline V gives CDR1 KGHSH, CDR2 LQKENI. The CDR3 spans 12 residues.

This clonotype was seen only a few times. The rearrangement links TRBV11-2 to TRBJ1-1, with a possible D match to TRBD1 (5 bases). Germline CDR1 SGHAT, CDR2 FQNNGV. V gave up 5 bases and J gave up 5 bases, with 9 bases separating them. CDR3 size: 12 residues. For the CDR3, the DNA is TGTGCCAGCAGCCAGGGTGGGACTGAAGCTTTCTTT. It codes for CASSQGGTEAFF. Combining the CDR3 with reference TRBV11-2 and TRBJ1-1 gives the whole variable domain EAGVAQSPRYKIIEKRQSVAFWCNPISGHATLYWYQQILGQGPKLLIQFQNNGVVDDSQLPKDRFSAERLKGVDSTLKIQPAKLEDSAVYLCASSQGGTEAFFGQGTRLTVV.

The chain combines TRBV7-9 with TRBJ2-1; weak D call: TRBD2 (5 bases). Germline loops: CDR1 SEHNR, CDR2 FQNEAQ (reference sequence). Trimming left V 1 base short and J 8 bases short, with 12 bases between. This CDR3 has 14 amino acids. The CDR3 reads CASSLGPTGDEQFF. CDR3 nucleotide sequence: TGTGCCAGCAGCTTAGGACCCACCGGGGATGAGCAGTTCTTC.

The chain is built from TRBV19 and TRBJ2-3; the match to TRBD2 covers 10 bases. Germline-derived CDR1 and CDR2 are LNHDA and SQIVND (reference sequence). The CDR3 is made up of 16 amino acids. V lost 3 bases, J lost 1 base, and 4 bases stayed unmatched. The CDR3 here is CASSIAGTSGTDTQYF. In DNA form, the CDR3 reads TGTGCCAGTAGTATCGCCGGGACTAGCGGCACAGATACGCAGTATTTT.

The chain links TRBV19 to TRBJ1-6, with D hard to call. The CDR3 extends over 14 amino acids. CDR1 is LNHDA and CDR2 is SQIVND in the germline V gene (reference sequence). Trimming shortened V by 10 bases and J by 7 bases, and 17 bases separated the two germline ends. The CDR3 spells CATEQGRRNSPLHF. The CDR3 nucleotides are TGTGCCACCGAACAAGGGAGGAGGAATTCACCCCTCCACTTT.

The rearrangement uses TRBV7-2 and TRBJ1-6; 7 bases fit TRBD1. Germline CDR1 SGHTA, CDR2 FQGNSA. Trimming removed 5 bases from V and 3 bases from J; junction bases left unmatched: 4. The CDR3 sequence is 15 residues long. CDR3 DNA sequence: TGTGCCAGCAGCGAACGACAGGGCTATAATTCACCCCTCCACTTT. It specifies CASSERQGYNSPLHF.

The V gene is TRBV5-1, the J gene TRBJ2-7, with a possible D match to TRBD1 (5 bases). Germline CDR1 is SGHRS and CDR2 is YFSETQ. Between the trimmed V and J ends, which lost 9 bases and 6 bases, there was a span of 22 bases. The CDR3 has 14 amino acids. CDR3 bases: TGCGCCACCTCCGCAGGGCCAGGGTCGGTCGAGCAGTACTTC. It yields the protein CATSAGPGSVEQYF.

As DNA, the CDR3 is TGTGCCAGCAGCGACGACAGGGGCCCCGACACTGAAGCTTTCTTT. Translating it yields CASSDDRGPDTEAFF. V gene TRBV9 combines with J gene TRBJ1-1; 8 bases agree with TRBD1. V was pared by 3 bases and J by 3 bases, with 7 bases of the junction left unmatched. The CDR3 sequence is 15 residues long. The germline V gene encodes CDR1 SGDLS and CDR2 YYNGEE.

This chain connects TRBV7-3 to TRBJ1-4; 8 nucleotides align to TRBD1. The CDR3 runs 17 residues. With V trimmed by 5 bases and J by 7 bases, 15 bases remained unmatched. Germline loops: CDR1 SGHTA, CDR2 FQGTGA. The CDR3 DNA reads TGTGCCAGCAGCCCCCGAGGAAGGACAGGGTCGGGTGAAAAACTGTTTTTT. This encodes CASSPRGRTGSGEKLFF.

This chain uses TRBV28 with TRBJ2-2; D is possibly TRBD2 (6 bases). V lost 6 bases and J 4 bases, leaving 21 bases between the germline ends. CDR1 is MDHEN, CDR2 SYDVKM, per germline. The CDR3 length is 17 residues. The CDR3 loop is CASSRSPPDGGTGELFF. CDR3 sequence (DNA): TGTGCCAGCAGCCGCTCCCCCCCGGACGGGGGCACCGGGGAGCTGTTTTTT.

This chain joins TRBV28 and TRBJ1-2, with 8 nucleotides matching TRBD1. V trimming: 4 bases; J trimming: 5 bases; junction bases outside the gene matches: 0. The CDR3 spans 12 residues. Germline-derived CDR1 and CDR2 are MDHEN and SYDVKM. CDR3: CASSWTGYGYTF. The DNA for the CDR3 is TGTGCCAGCAGTTGGACAGGGTATGGCTACACCTTC.

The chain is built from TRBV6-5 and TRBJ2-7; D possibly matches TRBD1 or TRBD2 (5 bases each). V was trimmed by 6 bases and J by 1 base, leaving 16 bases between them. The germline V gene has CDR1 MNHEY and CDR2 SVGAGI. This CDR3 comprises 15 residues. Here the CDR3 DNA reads TGTGCCAGCAGACCCGGGACGGCCGTATCCTACGAGCAGTACTTC. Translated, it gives CASRPGTAVSYEQYF.

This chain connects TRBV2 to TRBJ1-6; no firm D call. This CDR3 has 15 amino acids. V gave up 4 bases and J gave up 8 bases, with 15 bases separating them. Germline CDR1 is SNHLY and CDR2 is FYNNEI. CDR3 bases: TGTGCCAGCAGTGTTAGGAACCCCCAGGATTCACCCCTCCACTTT. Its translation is CASSVRNPQDSPLHF.

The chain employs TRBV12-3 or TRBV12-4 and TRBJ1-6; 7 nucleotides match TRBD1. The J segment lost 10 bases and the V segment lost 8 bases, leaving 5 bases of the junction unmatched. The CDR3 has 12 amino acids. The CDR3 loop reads CASGRQGSPLHF. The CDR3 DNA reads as TGTGCCAGCGGACGACAGGGATCACCCCTCCACTTT.

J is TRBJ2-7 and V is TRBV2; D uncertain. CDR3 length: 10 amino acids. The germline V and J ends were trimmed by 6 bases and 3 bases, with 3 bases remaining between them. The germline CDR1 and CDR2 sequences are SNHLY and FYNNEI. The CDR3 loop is CASSHYEQYF. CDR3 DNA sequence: TGTGCCAGCAGCCACTACGAGCAGTACTTC. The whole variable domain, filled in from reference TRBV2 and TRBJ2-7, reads EPEVTQTPSHQVTQMGQEVILRCVPISNHLYFYWYRQILGQKVEFLVSFYNNEISEKSEIFDDQFSVERPDGSNFTLKIRSTKLEDSAMYFCASSHYEQYFGPGTRLTVT.

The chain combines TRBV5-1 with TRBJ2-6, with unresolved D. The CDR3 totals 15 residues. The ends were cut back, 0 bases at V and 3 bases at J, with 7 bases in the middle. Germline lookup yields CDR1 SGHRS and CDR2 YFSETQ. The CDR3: CASSLEGHGANVLTF. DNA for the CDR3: TGCGCCAGCAGCTTGGAAGGGCATGGGGCCAACGTCCTGACTTTC.

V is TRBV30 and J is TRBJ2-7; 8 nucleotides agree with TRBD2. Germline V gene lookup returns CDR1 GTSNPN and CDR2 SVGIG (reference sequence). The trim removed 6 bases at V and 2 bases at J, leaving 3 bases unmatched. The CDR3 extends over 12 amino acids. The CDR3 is CACTSGPYEQYF. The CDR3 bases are TGTGCCTGCACTAGCGGACCCTACGAGCAGTACTTC. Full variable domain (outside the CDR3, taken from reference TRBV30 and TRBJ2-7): SQTIHQWPATLVQPVGSPLSLECTVEGTSNPNLYWYRQAAGRGLQLLFYSVGIGQISSEVPQNLSASRPQDRQFILSSKKLLLSDSGFYLCACTSGPYEQYFGPGTRLTVT.